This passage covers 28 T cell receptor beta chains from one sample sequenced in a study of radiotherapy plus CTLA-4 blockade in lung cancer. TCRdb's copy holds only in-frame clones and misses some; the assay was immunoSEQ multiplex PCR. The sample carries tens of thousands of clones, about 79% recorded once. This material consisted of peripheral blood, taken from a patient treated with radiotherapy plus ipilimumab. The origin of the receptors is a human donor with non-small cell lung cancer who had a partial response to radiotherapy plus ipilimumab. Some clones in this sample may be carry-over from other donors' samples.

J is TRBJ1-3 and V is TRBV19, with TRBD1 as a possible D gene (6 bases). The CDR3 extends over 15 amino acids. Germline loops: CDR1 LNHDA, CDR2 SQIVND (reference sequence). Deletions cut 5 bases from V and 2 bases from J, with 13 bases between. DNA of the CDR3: TGTGCCAGTAGTCCCCGACAGGAGGCTGGAAACACCATATATTTT. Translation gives CASSPRQEAGNTIYF.

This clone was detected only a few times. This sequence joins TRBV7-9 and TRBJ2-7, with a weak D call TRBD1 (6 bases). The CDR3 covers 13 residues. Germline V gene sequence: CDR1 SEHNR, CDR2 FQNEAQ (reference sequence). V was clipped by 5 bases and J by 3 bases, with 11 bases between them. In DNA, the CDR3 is TGTGCCAGCAGCCCATGGACAGTCTACGAGCAGTACTTC. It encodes CASSPWTVYEQYF.

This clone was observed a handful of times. The CDR3 DNA follows: TGTGCCAGCAGTATAGGACTAGCGGGGGATACGCAGTATTTT. Its translation: CASSIGLAGDTQYF. The chain couples TRBV6-5 to TRBJ2-3; 12 bases map to TRBD2. The CDR3 sequence is 14 residues long. The germline gives CDR1 MNHEY, CDR2 SVGAGI. V gave up 5 bases and J gave up 6 bases; unmatched junction bases: 3.

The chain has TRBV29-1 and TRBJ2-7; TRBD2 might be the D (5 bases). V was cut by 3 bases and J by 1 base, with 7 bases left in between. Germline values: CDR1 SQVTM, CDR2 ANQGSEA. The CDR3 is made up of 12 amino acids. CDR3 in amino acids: CSVESGSYEQYF. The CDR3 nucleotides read TGCAGCGTTGAGAGCGGTTCCTACGAGCAGTACTTC.

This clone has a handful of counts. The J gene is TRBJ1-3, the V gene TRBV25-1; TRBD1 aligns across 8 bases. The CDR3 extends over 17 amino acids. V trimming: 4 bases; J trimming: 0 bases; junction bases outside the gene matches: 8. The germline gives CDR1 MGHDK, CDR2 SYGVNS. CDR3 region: CASSAWTGSLSGNTIYF. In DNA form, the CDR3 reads TGTGCCAGCAGTGCCTGGACAGGGAGCCTCTCTGGAAACACCATATATTTT.

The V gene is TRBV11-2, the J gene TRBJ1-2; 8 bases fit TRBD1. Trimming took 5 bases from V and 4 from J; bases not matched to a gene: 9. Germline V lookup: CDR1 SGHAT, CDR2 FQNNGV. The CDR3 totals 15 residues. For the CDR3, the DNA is TGTGCCAGCAGCCCCACGACAGGGGCGACCTATGGCTACACCTTC. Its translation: CASSPTTGATYGYTF.

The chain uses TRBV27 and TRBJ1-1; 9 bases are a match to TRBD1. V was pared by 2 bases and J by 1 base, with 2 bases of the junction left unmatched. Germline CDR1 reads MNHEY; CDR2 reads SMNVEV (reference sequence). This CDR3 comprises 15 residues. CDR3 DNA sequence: TGTGCCAGCAGTTTAGGGGGACAGGGGAACACTGAAGCTTTCTTT. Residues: CASSLGGQGNTEAFF.

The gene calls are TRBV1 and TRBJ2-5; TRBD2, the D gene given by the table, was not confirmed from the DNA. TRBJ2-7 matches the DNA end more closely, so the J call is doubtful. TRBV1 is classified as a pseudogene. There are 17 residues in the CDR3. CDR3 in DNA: TGCACCAGCAGCCAAGATCAGAGACTAGCGGGGGGCTACGAGCAGTACTTC. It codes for CTSSQDQRLAGGYEQYF.

CDR3 bases: TGTGCCAGCAGTTTTCAGCGGGGGACAACAGATACGCAGTATTTT. It translates to CASSFQRGTTDTQYF. The chain has TRBV27 and TRBJ2-3, with 8 bases lining up with TRBD2. The germline CDR1 and CDR2 sequences are MNHEY and SMNVEV (reference sequence). The CDR3 sequence is 15 residues long. The V and J ends lost 3 bases and 3 bases, in that order; junction bases with no gene match: 5.

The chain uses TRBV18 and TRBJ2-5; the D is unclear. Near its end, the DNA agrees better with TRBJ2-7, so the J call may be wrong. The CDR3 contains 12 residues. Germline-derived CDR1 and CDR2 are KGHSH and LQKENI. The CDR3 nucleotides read TGTGCCAGCTCACTGGACGACTACGAGCAGTACTTC. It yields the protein CASSLDDYEQYF.

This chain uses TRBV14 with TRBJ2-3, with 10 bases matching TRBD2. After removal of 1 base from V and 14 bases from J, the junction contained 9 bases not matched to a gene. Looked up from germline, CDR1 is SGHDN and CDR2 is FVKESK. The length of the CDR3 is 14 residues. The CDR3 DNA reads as TGTGCCAGCAGCCAAGGGAATAGCGGGGGGACCGGGTATTTT. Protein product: CASSQGNSGGTGYF.

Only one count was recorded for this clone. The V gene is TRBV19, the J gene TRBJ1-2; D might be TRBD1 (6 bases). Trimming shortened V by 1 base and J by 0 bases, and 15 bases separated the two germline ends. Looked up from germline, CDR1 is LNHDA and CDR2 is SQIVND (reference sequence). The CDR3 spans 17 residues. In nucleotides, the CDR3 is TGTGCCAGTAGTATAGCTGGCAGGGGCTATTCTAACTATGGCTACACCTTC. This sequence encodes CASSIAGRGYSNYGYTF. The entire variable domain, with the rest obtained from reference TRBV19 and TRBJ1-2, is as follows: DGGITQSPKYLFRKEGQNVTLSCEQNLNHDAMYWYRQDPGQGLRLIYYSQIVNDFQKGDIAEGYSVSREKKESFPLTVTSAQKNPTAFYLCASSIAGRGYSNYGYTFGSGTRLTVV.

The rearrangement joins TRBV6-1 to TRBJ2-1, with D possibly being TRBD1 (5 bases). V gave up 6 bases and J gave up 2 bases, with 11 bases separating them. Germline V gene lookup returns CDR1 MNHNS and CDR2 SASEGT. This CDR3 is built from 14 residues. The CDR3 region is CASRRQRTYNEQFF. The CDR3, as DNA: TGTGCCAGCAGGCGACAGAGGACCTACAATGAGCAGTTCTTC.

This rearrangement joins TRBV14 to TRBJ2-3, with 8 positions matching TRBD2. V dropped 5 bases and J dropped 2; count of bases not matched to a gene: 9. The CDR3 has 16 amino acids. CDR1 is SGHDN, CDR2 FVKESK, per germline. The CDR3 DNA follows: TGTGCCAGCAGCTTGCGCTTACTAGCGGTCACAGATACGCAGTATTTT. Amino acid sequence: CASSLRLLAVTDTQYF. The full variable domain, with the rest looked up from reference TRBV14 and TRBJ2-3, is EAGVTQFPSHSVIEKGQTVTLRCDPISGHDNLYWYRRVMGKEIKFLLHFVKESKQDESGMPNNRFLAERTGGTYSTLKVQPAELEDSGVYFCASSLRLLAVTDTQYFGPGTRLTVL.

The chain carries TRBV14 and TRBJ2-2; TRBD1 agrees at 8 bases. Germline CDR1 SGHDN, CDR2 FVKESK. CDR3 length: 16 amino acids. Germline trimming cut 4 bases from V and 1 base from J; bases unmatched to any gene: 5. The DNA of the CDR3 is TGTGCCAGCAGCCCAGGGGGCGCGATGAACACCGGGGAGCTGTTTTTT. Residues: CASSPGGAMNTGELFF.

CDR3 DNA sequence: TGTGCCAGCAGCCAACCCGGACAGGCACGAAGGTATGGCTACACCTTC. Encoded protein: CASSQPGQARRYGYTF. V is TRBV4-2 and J is TRBJ1-2; 7 bases line up with TRBD1. The V and J ends lost 2 bases and 5 bases, in that order; junction bases with no gene match: 11. CDR3 size: 16 residues. Germline CDR1 LGHNA, CDR2 YNFKEQ.

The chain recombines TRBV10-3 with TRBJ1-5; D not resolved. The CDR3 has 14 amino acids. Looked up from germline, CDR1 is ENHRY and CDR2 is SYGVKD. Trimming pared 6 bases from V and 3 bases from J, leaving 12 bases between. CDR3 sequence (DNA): TGTGCCATCAGCGAAAGAGCTAACAATCAGCCCCAGCATTTT. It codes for CAISERANNQPQHF.

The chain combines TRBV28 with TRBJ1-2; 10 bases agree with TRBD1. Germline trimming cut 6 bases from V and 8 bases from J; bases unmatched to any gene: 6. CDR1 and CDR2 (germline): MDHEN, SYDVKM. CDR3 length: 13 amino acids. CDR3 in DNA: TGTGCCAGCAGGATAGACAGGGGGCGCGGCTACACCTTC. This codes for CASRIDRGRGYTF.

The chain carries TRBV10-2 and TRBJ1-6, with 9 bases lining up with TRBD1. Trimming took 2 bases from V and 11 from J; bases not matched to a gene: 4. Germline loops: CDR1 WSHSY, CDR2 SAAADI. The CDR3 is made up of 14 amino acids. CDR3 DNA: TGCGCCAGCAGTGAGCAGGGACAGGGAACACCCCTCCACTTT. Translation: CASSEQGQGTPLHF.

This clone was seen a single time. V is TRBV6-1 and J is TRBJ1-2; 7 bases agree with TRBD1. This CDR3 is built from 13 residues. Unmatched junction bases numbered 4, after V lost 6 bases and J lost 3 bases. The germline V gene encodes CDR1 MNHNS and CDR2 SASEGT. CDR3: CASRDRFYYGYTF. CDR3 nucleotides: TGTGCCAGCAGGGACAGGTTTTACTATGGCTACACCTTC.

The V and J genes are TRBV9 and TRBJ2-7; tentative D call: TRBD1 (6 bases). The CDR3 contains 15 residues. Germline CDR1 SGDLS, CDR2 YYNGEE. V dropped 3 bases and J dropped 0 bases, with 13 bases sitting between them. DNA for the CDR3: TGTGCCAGCAGCGCCTACCGGGACACCTCCTACGAGCAGTACTTC. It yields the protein CASSAYRDTSYEQYF.

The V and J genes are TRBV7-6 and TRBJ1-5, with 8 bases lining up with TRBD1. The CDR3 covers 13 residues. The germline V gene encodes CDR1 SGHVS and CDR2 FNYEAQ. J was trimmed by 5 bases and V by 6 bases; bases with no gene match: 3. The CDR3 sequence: CASSQDRDQPQHF. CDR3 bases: TGTGCCAGCAGTCAGGACAGGGATCAGCCCCAGCATTTT.

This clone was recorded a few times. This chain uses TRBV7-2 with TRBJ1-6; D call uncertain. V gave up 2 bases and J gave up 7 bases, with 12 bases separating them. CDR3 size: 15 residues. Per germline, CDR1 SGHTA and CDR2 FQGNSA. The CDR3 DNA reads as TGTGCCAGCAGCTTAACCGACGGAGTAAATTCACCCCTCCACTTT. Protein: CASSLTDGVNSPLHF.

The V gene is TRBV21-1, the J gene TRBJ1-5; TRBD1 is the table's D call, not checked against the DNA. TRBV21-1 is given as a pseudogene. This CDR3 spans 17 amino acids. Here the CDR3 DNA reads TGTGCCAGCAGCAAAGACTCCCCACGACAGGGCTACCAGCCCCAGCATTTT. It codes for CASSKDSPRQGYQPQHF.

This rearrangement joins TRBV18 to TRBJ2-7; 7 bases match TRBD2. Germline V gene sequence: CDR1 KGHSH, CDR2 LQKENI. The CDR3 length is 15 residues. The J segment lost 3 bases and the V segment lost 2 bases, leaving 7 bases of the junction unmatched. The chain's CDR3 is CASSPGSSGYYEQYF. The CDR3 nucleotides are TGTGCCAGCTCACCAGGGTCTAGCGGTTACTACGAGCAGTACTTC.

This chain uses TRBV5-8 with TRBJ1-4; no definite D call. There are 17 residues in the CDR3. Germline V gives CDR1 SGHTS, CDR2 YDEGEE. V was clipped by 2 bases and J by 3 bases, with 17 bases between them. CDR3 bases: TGTGCCAGCAGCTTAGTCGGCTCCGGAGGAGCTAATGAAAAACTGTTTTTT. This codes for CASSLVGSGGANEKLFF.

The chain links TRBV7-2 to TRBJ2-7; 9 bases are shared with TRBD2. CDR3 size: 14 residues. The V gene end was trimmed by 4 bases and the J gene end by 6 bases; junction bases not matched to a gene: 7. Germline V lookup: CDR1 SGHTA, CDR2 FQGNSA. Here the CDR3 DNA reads TGTGCCAGCAGCTCGGACTTTAGCGGGAGCGAGCAGTACTTC. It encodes CASSSDFSGSEQYF.

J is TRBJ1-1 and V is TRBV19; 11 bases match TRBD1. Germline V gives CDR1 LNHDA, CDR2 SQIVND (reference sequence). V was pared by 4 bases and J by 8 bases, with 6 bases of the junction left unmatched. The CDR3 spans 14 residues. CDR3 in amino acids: CASSTSGQGAEAFF. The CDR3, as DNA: TGTGCCAGTAGTACCTCCGGACAGGGGGCGGAAGCTTTCTTT.